Shown below are 21 T cell receptor beta chains from a single sample sequenced in a study of blood T cell repertoires in COVID-19 (dated by TCRdb to the early 2020s). The receptor library was made with the immunoSEQ multiplex PCR assay. This immuneACCESS table, as held by TCRdb, lists in-frame sequences with V and J called but not all clones. Of the missing ones, under half trace to an unresolved V gene in checked studies; the others have no known cause. The sample yields roughly 120,000 clones; around three quarters were counted once. Clones ranked in the top ten supply about 6.8% of the sample. The sequenced sample was peripheral blood. All receptors come from a man between 65 and 80 years old with acute or convalescent COVID-19.

The count of this clone is one. The chain employs TRBV2 and TRBJ2-7; no clear D gene. Germline V gene data show CDR1 as SNHLY and CDR2 as FYNNEI. This CDR3 has 12 amino acids. The ends were cut back, 2 bases at V and 7 bases at J, with 9 bases in the middle. This CDR3 reads CASSEMSEEQYF. The CDR3 DNA sequence: TGTGCCAGCAGTGAAATGTCGGAGGAGCAGTACTTC. Supplemented by reference TRBV2 and TRBJ2-7, the full variable domain reads EPEVTQTPSHQVTQMGQEVILRCVPISNHLYFYWYRQILGQKVEFLVSFYNNEISEKSEIFDDQFSVERPDGSNFTLKIRSTKLEDSAMYFCASSEMSEEQYFGPGTRLTVT.

The chain employs TRBV19 and TRBJ1-5; possible D gene TRBD1, 6 bases. The germline CDR1 and CDR2 sequences are LNHDA and SQIVND (reference sequence). Trimming took off 5 bases at V and 4 bases at J, with 18 bases between the two ends. The CDR3 runs 16 residues. In DNA form, the CDR3 reads TGTGCCAGTAGTGGCCGGGACAAAAATTGGAATCAGCCCCAGCATTTT. It yields the protein CASSGRDKNWNQPQHF.

The chain has TRBV27 and TRBJ1-2; a possible D gene is TRBD1 (5 bases). Germline V gene data show CDR1 as MNHEY and CDR2 as SMNVEV (reference sequence). V lost 6 bases and J lost 4, with 18 bases in between. The CDR3 spans 15 residues. CDR3 amino acids: CASRPDQGLFYGYTF. The CDR3 DNA follows: TGTGCCAGCAGACCCGACCAGGGACTTTTCTATGGCTACACCTTC.

The chain is built from TRBV4-1 and TRBJ2-1; 11 bases fit TRBD2. This CDR3 is built from 16 residues. J gave up 5 bases and V 3 bases, and 6 bases lay outside the gene matches. Germline lookup yields CDR1 MGHRA and CDR2 YSYEKL. CDR3 in DNA: TGCGCCAGCAGCCACCCGACTAGCGGGGCTAACAATGAGCAGTTCTTC. This gives the protein CASSHPTSGANNEQFF.

The chain couples TRBV6-5 to TRBJ1-5, with TRBD1 as a possible D gene (6 bases). CDR3 length: 15 amino acids. The germline V gene has CDR1 MNHEY and CDR2 SVGAGI. The ends were cut back, 0 bases at V and 3 bases at J, with 9 bases in the middle. CDR3 sequence: CASSYSGGLNQPQHF. DNA of the CDR3: TGTGCCAGCAGTTACTCTGGGGGCCTCAATCAGCCCCAGCATTTT.

The chain has TRBV9 and TRBJ2-2; 11 bases are a match to TRBD2. J was trimmed by 6 bases and V by 4 bases; bases with no gene match: 17. The germline gives CDR1 SGDLS, CDR2 YYNGEE. This CDR3 is 19 amino acids long. CDR3 loop: CASSPRNVAGGPSAGELFF. The DNA for the CDR3 is TGTGCCAGCAGCCCGAGGAACGTAGCGGGAGGGCCCTCTGCCGGGGAGCTGTTTTTT.

This clone was seen only once. This chain links TRBV18 with TRBJ1-4, with a tentative D call TRBD1 (6 bases). Germline V gives CDR1 KGHSH, CDR2 LQKENI. The V gene lost 3 bases and the J gene lost 3 bases, with 14 bases spanning the gap. The CDR3 has 16 amino acids. CDR3 region: CASSPDGAGANEKLFF. The CDR3 DNA sequence: TGTGCCAGCTCACCCGACGGGGCAGGGGCTAATGAAAAACTGTTTTTT. The variable domain in full, with the rest retrieved from reference TRBV18 and TRBJ1-4, is NAGVMQNPRHLVRRRGQEARLRCSPMKGHSHVYWYRQLPEEGLKFMVYLQKENIIDESGMPKERFSAEFPKEGPSILRIQQVVRGDSAAYFCASSPDGAGANEKLFFGSGTQLSVL.

This clone was observed once. The chain combines TRBV19 with TRBJ2-3; 9 bases fit TRBD1. Germline values: CDR1 LNHDA, CDR2 SQIVND (reference sequence). V trimming: 3 bases; J trimming: 4 bases; junction bases outside the gene matches: 11. The CDR3 spans 17 residues. The CDR3 coding sequence is TGTGCCAGTAGTATTGTCGTTGGACAGGGGAATCCAGATACGCAGTATTTT. Translation: CASSIVVGQGNPDTQYF.

The chain recombines TRBV7-9 with TRBJ1-1, with TRBD1 as a possible D gene (5 bases). This CDR3 contains 14 residues. CDR1 is SEHNR and CDR2 is FQNEAQ in the germline V gene (reference sequence). V was clipped by 6 bases and J by 1 base, with 12 bases between them. Written as DNA, the CDR3 is TGTGCCAGCAGTCCCGGCGGGGCGAACACTGAAGCTTTCTTT. This codes for CASSPGGANTEAFF.

This clone was detected only a few times. This chain links TRBV28 with TRBJ1-5, with D maybe TRBD1 (6 bases). This CDR3 spans 18 amino acids. Germline CDR1 reads MDHEN; CDR2 reads SYDVKM. V was pared by 1 base and J by 2 bases, with 18 bases between. The chain's CDR3 is CASSLLGRGQGGNQPQHF. CDR3 DNA sequence: TGTGCCAGCAGTTTATTAGGCAGGGGCCAGGGTGGCAATCAGCCCCAGCATTTT.

J is TRBJ1-6 and V is TRBV6-5; 7 nucleotides agree with TRBD1. CDR1 is MNHEY and CDR2 is SVGAGI in the germline V gene. CDR3 length equals 13 residues. The junction had 4 bases not matched to a gene; V was cut back by 7 bases and J by 7 bases. The CDR3 bases are TGTGCCAGCAAAGGGACAGCCAATTCACCCCTCCACTTT. This sequence encodes CASKGTANSPLHF.

The chain couples TRBV2 to TRBJ2-4, with a possible D match to TRBD2 (5 bases). This CDR3 has 13 residues. Per germline, CDR1 SNHLY and CDR2 FYNNEI. V was pared by 11 bases and J by 0 bases, with 11 bases between. The CDR3 reads CACKGVAKNIQYF. The CDR3 nucleotides read TGTGCCTGCAAGGGAGTAGCCAAAAACATTCAGTACTTC.

This clone was counted once. The chain is built from TRBV24-1 and TRBJ2-2, with no clear D. CDR1 and CDR2 from the germline V gene are KGHDR and SFDVKD. The CDR3 spans 14 residues. V lost 1 base, J lost 4 bases, and 6 bases lay in between. The CDR3 loop reads CATSDFGRTGELFF. The CDR3 DNA sequence: TGTGCCACCAGTGATTTCGGTCGCACCGGGGAGCTGTTTTTT.

The CDR3 sequence: CASSRSLGSGSYNSPLHF. DNA for the CDR3: TGTGCCAGCAGCCGTAGCCTTGGCAGCGGCTCCTATAATTCACCCCTCCACTTT. J is TRBJ1-6 and V is TRBV11-2; D unclear. V lost 5 bases and J 0 bases, leaving 17 bases between the germline ends. Germline V gene lookup returns CDR1 SGHAT and CDR2 FQNNGV. The CDR3 totals 18 residues.

The chain is built from TRBV15 and TRBJ2-1; D might be TRBD1 (6 bases). The V gene lost 0 bases and the J gene lost 7 bases, with 13 bases spanning the gap. CDR1 and CDR2 (germline): LNHNV, YYDKDF (reference sequence). The CDR3 has 15 residues. The CDR3 protein is CATSRDPKGGNEQFF. The CDR3 region has the DNA TGTGCCACCAGCAGAGATCCCAAAGGGGGAAATGAGCAGTTCTTC.

The rearrangement joins TRBV4-3 to TRBJ1-2, with D tentatively TRBD1 (5 bases). The CDR3 covers 16 residues. The germline gives CDR1 LGHNA, CDR2 YSLEER. Trimming took 3 bases from V and 5 from J, leaving 19 bases between them. DNA of the CDR3: TGCGCCAGCAGCCATGATAGGGGCCCCCTGGGGTATGGCTACACCTTC. Protein product: CASSHDRGPLGYGYTF.

This chain uses TRBV19 with TRBJ2-7, with D unclear. The CDR3 spans 13 residues. CDR1 LNHDA and CDR2 SQIVND come from the germline V gene (reference sequence). The V end was cut by 3 bases, the J end by 3 bases, with 9 bases between. The CDR3 loop reads CASSIGSFYEQYF. The CDR3 DNA reads TGTGCCAGTAGTATTGGCTCCTTCTACGAGCAGTACTTC.

The chain links TRBV11-3 to TRBJ2-1; the match to TRBD1 covers 7 bases. Germline V gives CDR1 SGHNT, CDR2 YENEEA. V shed 5 bases and J 3 bases; nucleotides not matched to a gene: 4. The CDR3 is 14 residues long. Here the CDR3 DNA reads TGTGCCAGCAGCCCCCGGGACAGCTACAATGAGCAGTTCTTC. Protein: CASSPRDSYNEQFF.

The rearrangement uses TRBV4-2 and TRBJ2-7; 8 nucleotides line up with TRBD2. The germline V gene encodes CDR1 LGHNA and CDR2 YNFKEQ. The J segment lost 6 bases and the V segment lost 0 bases, leaving 7 bases of the junction unmatched. CDR3 length equals 15 residues. The CDR3, as DNA: TGTGCCAGCAGCCAAGATTCCAGCGGGGGAAGCGAGCAGTACTTC. Its protein product is CASSQDSSGGSEQYF.

This chain links TRBV7-2 with TRBJ2-5; 7 bases agree with TRBD1. The V and J ends lost 5 bases and 3 bases, in that order; junction bases with no gene match: 6. CDR1 is SGHTA and CDR2 is FQGNSA in the germline V gene. The CDR3 is made up of 14 amino acids. The CDR3: CASSPGQTKETQYF. The DNA of the CDR3 is TGTGCCAGCAGCCCGGGACAGACTAAAGAGACCCAGTACTTC.

This clone was counted a few times. The V call is TRBV5-8, the J call TRBJ1-5; 9 nucleotides align to TRBD1. CDR1 SGHTS and CDR2 YDEGEE come from the germline V gene. The CDR3 consists of 15 residues. Trimming at V came to 4 bases and at J to 4 bases, leaving 6 bases not matched to a gene. CDR3 coding DNA: TGTGCCAGCAGCATAGGACAGGGGCCGAATCAGCCCCAGCATTTT. Translating gives CASSIGQGPNQPQHF.